The 27 T cell receptor beta chains in this list originate from one sample, sequenced in a study of shared clonotypes between healthy human individuals. The table came from immunoSEQ multiplex PCR; TCRdb's copy has only in-frame clones and leaves some out. The data contain some 2,400,000 clones, roughly 95% of them singletons. What was sequenced was naive CD4+ T cells sorted from blood. Sample subset: CD45RA+ positively selected. The receptors here all came from a young man in good health.

The rearrangement uses TRBV4-1 and TRBJ2-5; TRBD1 might be the D (6 bases). Germline V gene lookup returns CDR1 MGHRA and CDR2 YSYEKL. The CDR3 length is 16 residues. V dropped 1 base and J dropped 2 bases, with 14 bases sitting between them. As DNA, the CDR3 is TGCGCCAGCAGCCAAGGACCGGGACACATGCAAGAGACCCAGTACTTC. It translates to CASSQGPGHMQETQYF.

The gene calls are TRBV11-2 and TRBJ2-7, with D uncertain. This CDR3 region has 14 residues. The V end lost 3 bases, the J end lost 0 bases, and 9 bases lay between the germline ends. Germline V gene data show CDR1 as SGHAT and CDR2 as FQNNGV. CDR3 in amino acids: CASSFYVDSYEQYF. The CDR3 nucleotides are TGTGCCAGCAGCTTTTACGTGGACTCCTACGAGCAGTACTTC.

In regard to this clone: Other DNA sequences in this specimen translate into the identical CDR3. This chain connects TRBV6-1 to TRBJ2-3, with D unresolved. V was trimmed by 6 bases and J by 0 bases, leaving 13 bases between them. This CDR3 spans 15 amino acids. Germline V CDR1 and CDR2: MNHNS, SASEGT. The CDR3 DNA is TGTGCCAGCAGGCGGTTGGTGCCTAGCACAGATACGCAGTATTTT. This codes for CASRRLVPSTDTQYF.

J is TRBJ2-3 and V is TRBV5-4; D might be TRBD1 (6 bases). V lost 3 bases and J lost 3, with 11 bases in between. CDR1 is SGHNT and CDR2 is YYREEE in the germline V gene (reference sequence). The CDR3 extends over 14 amino acids. Written as DNA, the CDR3 is TGTGCCAGCAGCTCAGGGGATTTAACAGATACGCAGTATTTT. Its translation: CASSSGDLTDTQYF.

This chain connects TRBV5-1 to TRBJ1-6, with D maybe TRBD1 (6 bases). V was clipped by 4 bases and J by 8 bases, with 13 bases between them. CDR3 length: 14 amino acids. CDR1 is SGHRS, CDR2 YFSETQ, per germline. CDR3 amino acids: CASSRNAGDSPLHF. The CDR3 DNA reads as TGCGCCAGCAGCCGTAATGCAGGGGATTCACCCCTCCACTTT.

This chain connects TRBV7-2 to TRBJ1-1, with D perhaps TRBD1 (6 bases). There are 13 residues in the CDR3. Per germline, CDR1 SGHTA and CDR2 FQGNSA. V lost 2 bases and J 6 bases, leaving 10 bases between the germline ends. The DNA for the CDR3 is TGTGCCAGCAGCTTACCAGGGGCGGCTGAAGCTTTCTTT. Its translation: CASSLPGAAEAFF.

CDR3 loop: CASSLEVRAGELFF. CDR3 nucleotide sequence: TGTGCCAGCAGCTTAGAAGTGCGGGCCGGGGAGCTGTTTTTT. The chain carries TRBV7-2 and TRBJ2-2; TRBD2 is a possible D gene (5 bases). The ends were cut back, 1 base at V and 6 bases at J, with 9 bases in the middle. Germline V gene lookup returns CDR1 SGHTA and CDR2 FQGNSA. The CDR3 contains 14 residues. Filled out from reference TRBV7-2 and TRBJ2-2, the complete variable domain reads GAGVSQSPSNKVTEKGKDVELRCDPISGHTALYWYRQSLGQGLEFLIYFQGNSAPDKSGLPSDRFSAERTGGSVSTLTIQRTQQEDSAVYLCASSLEVRAGELFFGEGSRLTVL.

The chain carries TRBV10-1 and TRBJ1-4; D not resolved. This CDR3 comprises 14 residues. The germline V gene has CDR1 WNHNN and CDR2 SYGVQD (reference sequence). The ends were cut back, 3 bases at V and 4 bases at J, with 9 bases in the middle. The CDR3 spells CASSDGTINEKLFF. The CDR3 region has the DNA TGCGCCAGCAGTGACGGCACGATTAATGAAAAACTGTTTTTT.

This rearrangement joins TRBV6-5 to TRBJ1-5; a possible D gene is TRBD1 (5 bases). Germline CDR1 reads MNHEY; CDR2 reads SVGAGI. Trimming left V 5 bases short and J 7 bases short, with 18 bases between. CDR3 length: 15 amino acids. Here the CDR3 reads CASSPSGTKSQPQHF. The DNA of the CDR3 is TGTGCCAGCAGTCCTTCCGGGACTAAAAGCCAGCCCCAGCATTTT.

The rearrangement links TRBV27 to TRBJ2-2, with a weak D call TRBD1 (6 bases). The CDR3 is 15 residues long. Between the trimmed V and J ends, which lost 7 bases and 0 bases, there was a span of 12 bases. Germline CDR1 MNHEY, CDR2 SMNVEV (reference sequence). The CDR3 loop reads CASTPDRANTGELFF. The CDR3 coding sequence is TGTGCCAGCACCCCGGACAGAGCGAACACCGGGGAGCTGTTTTTT.

With regard to this clone: The same CDR3 arises from other DNA sequences in this sample as well. The CDR3 reads CASSYPGTSGSYEQYF. CDR3 nucleotides: TGTGCCAGCAGTTACCCCGGGACTAGCGGCTCCTACGAGCAGTACTTC. The chain is built from TRBV6-6 and TRBJ2-7; 11 bases align to TRBD2. The V and J ends lost 2 bases and 0 bases, in that order; junction bases with no gene match: 3. Germline V gives CDR1 MNHNY, CDR2 SVGAGI (reference sequence). The CDR3 contains 16 residues.

The chain links TRBV2 to TRBJ2-7, with 7 bases that match TRBD1. Germline assignment: CDR1 SNHLY and CDR2 FYNNEI. The CDR3 is 13 amino acids. The V gene end was trimmed by 10 bases and the J gene end by 4 bases; junction bases not matched to a gene: 10. The CDR3 loop reads CANRRDSGYEQYF. The DNA of the CDR3 is TGTGCCAATCGCCGGGACAGTGGGTACGAGCAGTACTTC.

The V and J genes are TRBV7-2 and TRBJ1-2; 8 nucleotides match TRBD1. CDR3 length: 13 residues. CDR1 is SGHTA, CDR2 FQGNSA, per germline. Trimming at V came to 5 bases and at J to 6 bases, leaving 5 bases not matched to a gene. CDR3 sequence: CASSVDRGDGYTF. The CDR3 DNA sequence: TGTGCCAGCAGCGTCGACAGGGGCGATGGCTACACCTTC.

This clone appeared once. The sample carries other DNA sequences with the same CDR3. The V call is TRBV7-9, the J call TRBJ2-5, with D perhaps assigned TRBD1 or TRBD2 (5 bases each). Trimming shortened V by 3 bases and J by 4 bases, and 6 bases separated the two germline ends. This CDR3 comprises 12 residues. Germline CDR1 and CDR2: SEHNR and FQNEAQ (reference sequence). CDR3 region: CASSFGGETQYF. The DNA for the CDR3 is TGTGCCAGCAGCTTTGGGGGAGAGACCCAGTACTTC.

The chain joins TRBV5-1 to TRBJ1-1, with D possibly being TRBD1 (6 bases). The CDR3 consists of 15 residues. The germline CDR1 and CDR2 sequences are SGHRS and YFSETQ. V was trimmed by 4 bases and J by 1 base, leaving 14 bases between them. This chain's CDR3 is CASSTLLTGNTEAFF. The CDR3 DNA sequence: TGCGCCAGCAGCACCCTCTTGACAGGGAACACTGAAGCTTTCTTT.

CDR3 sequence reads: CASSRQPGSSETQYF. As DNA, the CDR3 is TGTGCCAGCAGCCGTCAACCAGGGTCATCGGAGACCCAGTACTTC. The chain employs TRBV7-8 and TRBJ2-5, with D possibly matching TRBD1 (5 bases). V was trimmed by 5 bases and J by 5 bases, leaving 18 bases between them. Germline values: CDR1 SGHVS, CDR2 FQNEAQ. The CDR3 runs to 15 residues.

The V gene is TRBV5-6, the J gene TRBJ2-3, with 8 bases aligning to TRBD1. The CDR3 runs to 16 residues. The J segment lost 3 bases and the V segment lost 4 bases, leaving 10 bases of the junction unmatched. Germline V CDR1 and CDR2: SGHDT, YYEEEE. DNA of the CDR3: TGTGCCAGCAGCCCTGGACAGGGAATTGGTACAGATACGCAGTATTTT. This gives the protein CASSPGQGIGTDTQYF.

The chain employs TRBV6-1 and TRBJ2-3; 8 bases fit TRBD1. This CDR3 region has 15 residues. The J segment lost 6 bases and the V segment lost 4 bases, leaving 9 bases of the junction unmatched. CDR1 is MNHNS, CDR2 SASEGT, per germline. The CDR3 protein is CASSVLDRASDTQYF. The CDR3 DNA sequence: TGTGCCAGCAGTGTGCTGGACAGGGCTTCTGATACGCAGTATTTT.

J is TRBJ2-7 and V is TRBV10-2, with TRBD1 matching over 10 bases. Germline CDR1 and CDR2: WSHSY and SAAADI. The CDR3 runs 15 residues. Losses at the gene ends were 3 bases for V and 6 bases for J; bases not matched to a gene: 8. The CDR3 coding sequence is TGCGCCAGCAGTGACAACACCGGGACAGGGGCCGAGCAGTACTTC. As protein: CASSDNTGTGAEQYF.

This clone was seen just once. This chain joins TRBV6-1 and TRBJ2-7; 9 positions match TRBD2. In germline, CDR1 is MNHNS, CDR2 SASEGT. CDR3 size: 15 residues. V trimming: 0 bases; J trimming: 4 bases; junction bases outside the gene matches: 4. This chain's CDR3 is CASSEALAGRYEQYF. The CDR3 DNA follows: TGTGCCAGCAGTGAAGCTCTAGCGGGACGGTACGAGCAGTACTTC.

The table lists this clone with a count of one. The chain combines TRBV19 with TRBJ2-6; D ambiguous. CDR1 and CDR2 from the germline V gene are LNHDA and SQIVND (reference sequence). The CDR3 contains 18 residues. Trimming stripped 3 bases from V and 1 base from J, with 16 bases between. The CDR3 DNA reads TGTGCCAGTAGTATCAGGCCCACATTGATTTCTGGGGCCAACGTCCTGACTTTC. As protein: CASSIRPTLISGANVLTF.

The chain uses TRBV2 and TRBJ1-1; D gene ambiguous. This CDR3 spans 12 amino acids. Per the germline V gene, CDR1 is SNHLY and CDR2 is FYNNEI. Trimming took off 4 bases at V and 10 bases at J, with 13 bases between the two ends. This CDR3 is CASSVDPLGAFF. CDR3 DNA: TGTGCCAGCAGTGTAGACCCTTTAGGAGCTTTCTTT.

The chain couples TRBV18 to TRBJ1-2, with 8 bases identical to TRBD1. The CDR3 length is 15 residues. The germline V gene encodes CDR1 KGHSH and CDR2 LQKENI. The junction had 8 bases not matched to a gene; V was cut back by 2 bases and J by 6 bases. The CDR3 nucleotides are TGTGCCAGCTCACCAAATGTAGGACAGGGAGATGGCTACACCTTC. It encodes CASSPNVGQGDGYTF.

The rearrangement joins TRBV10-3 to TRBJ1-3, with a possible D match to TRBD1 (6 bases). The CDR3 is 15 residues long. The germline CDR1 and CDR2 sequences are ENHRY and SYGVKD. The ends were cut back, 7 bases at V and 0 bases at J, with 13 bases in the middle. CDR3 DNA: TGTGCCATCACCGGGGGGGGCAGCTCTGGAAACACCATATATTTT. Protein product: CAITGGGSSGNTIYF.

This chain links TRBV7-2 with TRBJ2-1; 8 bases are a match to TRBD2. Germline V gene lookup returns CDR1 SGHTA and CDR2 FQGNSA. The CDR3 consists of 18 residues. Unmatched junction bases numbered 8, after V lost 1 base and J lost 0 bases. This CDR3 is CASSLGRLAPLSYNEQFF. DNA of the CDR3: TGTGCCAGCAGCTTAGGGAGACTAGCGCCTCTCTCCTACAATGAGCAGTTCTTC.

The chain is built from TRBV10-3 and TRBJ1-1; D uncertain. V shed 11 bases and J shed 0 bases, with 13 bases lying between them. The CDR3 loop spans 13 amino acids. CDR1 and CDR2 (germline): ENHRY, SYGVKD. The CDR3 DNA reads TGTGCCGGTCAACGGAATCTGAACACTGAAGCTTTCTTT. This sequence encodes CAGQRNLNTEAFF.

The V call is TRBV5-5, the J call TRBJ1-1; D unresolved. This CDR3 comprises 13 residues. Trimming pared 0 bases from V and 4 bases from J, leaving 7 bases between. CDR1 and CDR2 (germline): SGHKS, YYEKEE (reference sequence). The CDR3 sequence: CASSLEAVTEAFF. CDR3 coding DNA: TGTGCCAGCAGCTTGGAGGCGGTCACTGAAGCTTTCTTT.